This paragraph reports one T cell receptor beta chain. Its specificity is not known. An end of the junction differs from the germline gene, which may be a read error. The CDR3 is made up of 17 amino acids. Germline V CDR1 and CDR2: SEHNR, FQNEAQ (reference sequence). The record originates from a study of cytomegalovirus exposure and HLA in healthy donors. Across the whole study: Of around 400 genotyped donors, more than 75% grouped in the Caucasian-associated ancestry cluster. Study-level results: Later on, an analysis showed TCR association rates differing by HLA locus, with DRB1 the most and HLA-C the fewest. Earlier results showed most TCR beta V segments being productive about 87% or about 30% of the time. In vitro testing confirmed three CMV-associated chains as specific for CMV antigens.

Primers for the PCR totalled 60 Vbeta and 13 Jbeta. Here immunoSEQ multiplex PCR was the method, and the copy in TCRdb shows in-frame clones only, minus some. The sample has about 110,000 clones, about 72% seen once. J is TRBJ1-2 and V is TRBV7-9; the match to TRBD1 covers 7 bases. This TCR was sampled from a young man in good health and CMV-seronegative. Sequenced input: PBMCs. The CDR3 DNA reads as TGTGCCAGCAGCCCGGTACAGGGGATCCCTTCTAACTATGGCTACCCCTTC. This gives the protein CASSPVQGIPSNYGYPF. The entire variable domain, with the rest obtained from reference TRBV7-9 and TRBJ1-2, is as follows: DTGVSQNPRHKITKRGQNVTFRCDPISEHNRLYWYRQTLGQGPEFLTYFQNEAQLEKSRLLSDRFSAERPKGSFSTLEIQRTEQGDSAMYLCASSPVQGIPSNYGYPFGSGTRLTVV.